This T cell receptor beta chain was retrieved from a study of post-analysis software for immune sequencing data. Unique molecular identifiers were built into the TCR beta cDNA libraries. In TCRdb, the PCR reads were re-called with MiXCR into one record per CDR3 protein. The sample yields approximately 660,000 distinct CDR3 sequences, approximately 59% seen once. Sequences were obtained from blood. This sequence originates from a girl aged 2 to 9 with multiple sclerosis.

The CDR3 DNA follows: TGCAGTGCTGGGGGACAGGGCGGGCGAGAGACCCAGTACTTC. It yields the protein CSAGGQGGRETQYF. The rearrangement uses TRBV20-1 and TRBJ2-5; TRBD1 aligns across 9 bases. Trimming removed 5 bases from V and 4 bases from J; junction bases left unmatched: 8. There are 14 residues in the CDR3. The germline V gene encodes CDR1 DFQATT and CDR2 SNEGSKA (reference sequence).